This T cell receptor (beta chain) was observed in a study of PD-1 blockade in classical Hodgkin lymphoma. The study, taken as a whole, reports: Newly diagnosed patients were said to have less baseline TCR diversity than healthy donors did. Complete responders started with a diversity level that resembled newly diagnosed patients at baseline.

With respect to this clone: No antigen is known for it.

With no exception, relapse followed autologous stem cell transplantation in all patients, and brentuximab vedotin exposure varied. Profiled with immunoSEQ multiplex PCR; TCRdb holds only in-frame clones, not every one. The table lists under 25,000 clones, around 82% of them singletons, with approximately 18% in the top ten. The CDR3 covers 15 residues. Germline V gene sequence: CDR1 SGDLS, CDR2 YYNGEE. J lost 5 bases, V lost 3 bases, and 10 bases had no gene match. This clonotype was sampled from a human donor with classical Hodgkin lymphoma. The rearrangement links TRBV9 to TRBJ2-5; 7 bases agree with TRBD2. The starting material was peripheral blood mononuclear cells (PBMCs), obtained before the second cycle of nivolumab. In DNA, the CDR3 is TGTGCCAGCAGCGCCCTGGGCGGGAGCGTGGAGACCCAGTACTTC. Amino acid sequence: CASSALGGSVETQYF.